These 28 T cell receptor beta chains were all obtained from the same sample, sequenced in a study of T-cell memory formation after mild COVID-19. From the 5' RACE reads, TCRdb called clonotypes with MiXCR, one entry per CDR3 protein. The table includes tens of thousands of distinct CDR3 sequences, roughly an eighth detected once. The source material was PBMCs or a T cell subset sorted from them (not recorded which). These receptors came from an adult woman who had mild COVID-19 (a few samples of this study predate the infection). Cell type and time point are not known.

The chain joins TRBV12-3 or TRBV12-4 to TRBJ2-7; D is unresolved. V lost 1 base, J lost 2 bases, and 9 bases lay in between. The CDR3 extends over 14 amino acids. The CDR3 DNA follows: TGTGCCAGCAGTTTAGTTGGGAAGACCTACGAGCAGTACTTC. This codes for CASSLVGKTYEQYF.

This clonotype was counted a few times. This chain joins TRBV4-1 and TRBJ2-2; 7 nucleotides align to TRBD2. This CDR3 is 15 amino acids long. The V segment lost 0 bases and the J segment 6 bases; nucleotides outside the gene matches: 4. Germline V gives CDR1 MGHRA, CDR2 YSYEKL. CDR3 amino acids: CASSQDGGGAGELFF. The CDR3 DNA is TGCGCCAGCAGCCAAGATGGGGGGGGAGCCGGGGAGCTGTTTTTT.

Only a few counts were recorded for this clonotype. The chain couples TRBV7-2 to TRBJ2-7, with 11 bases matching TRBD2. In germline, CDR1 is SGHTA, CDR2 FQGNSA. V shed 5 bases, J shed 3 bases, and the junction held 9 bases outside the gene matches. The CDR3 totals 16 residues. The CDR3 nucleotides read TGTGCCAGCAGCGCAATGACTAGCGGGATCGTCTACGAGCAGTACTTC. This gives the protein CASSAMTSGIVYEQYF.

This CDR3 is CASSHDRAGANVLTF. CDR3 coding DNA: TGCGCCAGCAGCCACGACAGGGCTGGGGCCAACGTCCTGACTTTC. The chain carries TRBV4-3 and TRBJ2-6, with 7 bases that match TRBD1. Losses at the gene ends were 3 bases for V and 2 bases for J; bases not matched to a gene: 1. Germline V lookup: CDR1 LGHNA, CDR2 YSLEER. The CDR3 contains 15 residues.

This clonotype has a handful of counts. The V and J genes are TRBV27 and TRBJ2-1; TRBD1 is a possible D gene (5 bases). The CDR3 is 12 amino acids. V lost 6 bases, J lost 7 bases, and 10 bases lay in between. The germline CDR1 and CDR2 sequences are MNHEY and SMNVEV (reference sequence). DNA for the CDR3: TGTGCCAGCAGACAGGCTGGGAATGAGCAGTTCTTC. It translates to CASRQAGNEQFF.

This clonotype was seen a few times. CDR3 protein: CASKNSGTGELFF. In DNA, the CDR3 is TGCGCCAGCAAGAATTCGGGCACCGGGGAGCTGTTTTTT. V is TRBV5-1 and J is TRBJ2-2, with D uncertain. The CDR3 is 13 residues long. CDR1 and CDR2 (germline): SGHRS, YFSETQ. Trimming cost V 6 bases and J 4 bases, with 10 bases left between them. Together with reference TRBV5-1 and TRBJ2-2, the CDR3 gives the full variable domain: KAGVTQTPRYLIKTRGQQVTLSCSPISGHRSVSWYQQTPGQGLQFLFEYFSETQRNKGNFPGRFSGRQFSNSRSEMNVSTLELGDSALYLCASKNSGTGELFFGEGSRLTVL.

A few counts support this clonotype. The chain uses TRBV7-2 and TRBJ2-1; 7 bases are a match to TRBD2. Germline CDR1 and CDR2: SGHTA and FQGNSA. The CDR3 spans 16 residues. Trimming cost V 7 bases and J 6 bases; bases outside gene matches: 15. The CDR3 protein is CASTQPGEGSLNEQFF. In DNA, the CDR3 is TGTGCCAGCACCCAACCGGGGGAGGGCTCTCTCAATGAGCAGTTCTTC.

The rearrangement uses TRBV15 and TRBJ1-1; TRBD1 matches 12 bases. The CDR3 length is 15 residues. The germline gives CDR1 LNHNV, CDR2 YYDKDF (reference sequence). The trim removed 5 bases at V and 4 bases at J, leaving 5 bases unmatched. CDR3 loop: CATSRDRGHGTEAFF. The CDR3 DNA reads as TGTGCCACCAGCCGGGACAGGGGGCATGGCACTGAAGCTTTCTTT.

A few counts support this clonotype. The rearrangement uses TRBV27 and TRBJ2-2, with D unresolved. V was trimmed by 10 bases and J by 5 bases, leaving 20 bases between them. The CDR3 loop spans 15 amino acids. Germline-derived CDR1 and CDR2 are MNHEY and SMNVEV (reference sequence). The CDR3 sequence is CATTMIPESTGELFF. The CDR3 nucleotides are TGTGCCACCACCATGATCCCGGAGAGTACCGGGGAGCTGTTTTTT.

This chain links TRBV20-1 with TRBJ2-7, with D possibly TRBD1 on 6 matching bases. Germline assignment: CDR1 DFQATT and CDR2 SNEGSKA (reference sequence). CDR3 length: 16 amino acids. V lost 5 bases, J lost 2 bases, and 22 bases lay in between. CDR3: CSADDASGTPTYEQYF. The CDR3 coding sequence is TGCAGTGCTGACGACGCTTCCGGGACACCCACCTACGAGCAGTACTTC.

This clonotype showed up just a few times. V usage is TRBV12-3 or TRBV12-4 and J usage is TRBJ1-1, with TRBD1 as a possible D gene (5 bases). Trimming stripped 6 bases from V and 2 bases from J, with 10 bases between. The CDR3 length is 13 residues. CDR3 sequence: CASRDQGNTEAFF. The CDR3 nucleotides read TGTGCCAGCAGAGATCAGGGTAACACTGAAGCTTTCTTT.

This clonotype was detected a few times. J is TRBJ2-7 and V is TRBV24-1, with D uncertain. Trimming left V 9 bases short and J 6 bases short, with 23 bases between. Germline V lookup: CDR1 KGHDR, CDR2 SFDVKD. CDR3 size: 15 residues. The DNA for the CDR3 is TGTGCCACCGCCTGTGACCGGCACAGTAGACGCGAGCAGTACTTC. The encoded protein is CATACDRHSRREQYF.

This clonotype was counted a few times. The V gene is TRBV10-3, the J gene TRBJ2-7; maybe TRBD2 (5 bases). The ends were cut back, 3 bases at V and 6 bases at J, with 15 bases in the middle. Germline lookup yields CDR1 ENHRY and CDR2 SYGVKD. The CDR3 extends over 14 amino acids. Written as DNA, the CDR3 is TGTGCCATCAGTGAAGGCGGGTTTTCCGGCGAGCAGTACTTC. Its protein is CAISEGGFSGEQYF.

The V gene is TRBV7-6, the J gene TRBJ2-7; D might be TRBD2 (6 bases). The V gene lost 5 bases and the J gene lost 7 bases, with 18 bases spanning the gap. This CDR3 contains 14 residues. Germline V lookup: CDR1 SGHVS, CDR2 FNYEAQ. CDR3 sequence: CASSTRTGREEQYF. CDR3 nucleotides: TGTGCCAGCAGCACCCGGACTGGACGGGAGGAGCAGTACTTC.

This clonotype was seen a handful of times. This sequence joins TRBV6-1 and TRBJ2-3; no reliable D call. The CDR3 extends over 11 amino acids. In germline, CDR1 is MNHNS, CDR2 SASEGT. The ends were cut back, 8 bases at V and 5 bases at J, with 8 bases in the middle. CDR3 DNA sequence: TGTGCCAGCGGAAGGTTAGATACGCAGTATTTT. Translated, it gives CASGRLDTQYF.

The chain couples TRBV4-2 to TRBJ2-1; D might be TRBD2 (6 bases). CDR1 and CDR2 from the germline V gene are LGHNA and YNFKEQ. This CDR3 spans 13 amino acids. Deletions cut 4 bases from V and 9 bases from J, with 13 bases between. The CDR3 DNA sequence: TGTGCCAGCAGCCTCGGTGGGGGGATTGAGCAGTTCTTC. It yields the protein CASSLGGGIEQFF.

The J gene is TRBJ2-6, the V gene TRBV6-5; 8 bases fit TRBD1. The CDR3 spans 19 residues. The V and J ends lost 6 bases and 0 bases, in that order; junction bases with no gene match: 13. Germline CDR1 is MNHEY and CDR2 is SVGAGI. The CDR3 DNA sequence: TGTGCCAGCAGGCGTCCAATTCTGGACAGGGTCTCTGGGGCCAACGTCCTGACTTTC. It is translated as CASRRPILDRVSGANVLTF.

V and J are TRBV7-9 and TRBJ2-5; 11 nucleotides agree with TRBD2. The CDR3 has 16 amino acids. Germline V CDR1 and CDR2: SEHNR, FQNEAQ (reference sequence). J gave up 3 bases and V 5 bases, and 8 bases lay outside the gene matches. The CDR3 DNA sequence: TGTGCCAGCAGCCCGGGACTAGCGGTGATCGAAGAGACCCAGTACTTC. Its translation is CASSPGLAVIEETQYF.

This chain links TRBV7-8 with TRBJ2-7; D not resolved. Germline values: CDR1 SGHVS, CDR2 FQNEAQ. V shed 5 bases and J shed 1 base, with 12 bases lying between them. The CDR3 extends over 14 amino acids. This CDR3 reads CASSPWTDSYEQYF. CDR3 nucleotide sequence: TGTGCCAGCAGCCCCTGGACGGATTCCTACGAGCAGTACTTC.

This sequence joins TRBV6-5 and TRBJ2-1; D is possibly TRBD2 (6 bases). Germline CDR1 is MNHEY and CDR2 is SVGAGI. The V and J ends lost 5 bases and 2 bases respectively, with 13 bases between them. This CDR3 has 15 amino acids. The CDR3 coding sequence is TGTGCCAGCAGTACCCTCGGGGGAACCTACAATGAGCAGTTCTTC. Amino acids: CASSTLGGTYNEQFF.

This clonotype was seen only a few times. The chain employs TRBV7-6 and TRBJ2-1; D is perhaps TRBD1 (5 bases). From germline, CDR1 is SGHVS and CDR2 FNYEAQ. The CDR3 is 14 amino acids. V was pared by 1 base and J by 9 bases, with 13 bases between. The CDR3 sequence: CASSLGVGDAEQFF. In DNA form, the CDR3 reads TGTGCCAGCAGCTTAGGCGTAGGGGATGCTGAGCAGTTCTTC.

This clonotype was observed at least ten times. V usage is TRBV3-1 and J usage is TRBJ2-7, with D perhaps assigned TRBD1 or TRBD2 (6 bases each). CDR1 and CDR2 (germline): LGHDT, YNNKEL (reference sequence). Trimming left V 3 bases short and J 0 bases short, with 15 bases between. CDR3 length: 16 amino acids. The CDR3 DNA reads as TGTGCCAGCAGCCACCAGGCCGGGGGCGGCTCCTACGAGCAGTACTTC. Amino acid sequence: CASSHQAGGGSYEQYF.

This chain uses TRBV6-5 with TRBJ1-2, with 9 positions matching TRBD1. Germline CDR1 MNHEY, CDR2 SVGAGI. The CDR3 is 15 amino acids. After removal of 4 bases from V and 7 bases from J, the junction contained 10 bases not matched to a gene. The CDR3 sequence: CASSSRTGEAFGYTF. The CDR3 DNA sequence: TGTGCCAGCAGTTCCCGGACAGGGGAGGCATTTGGCTACACCTTC.

The table lists this clonotype with a few counts. V gene TRBV11-2 combines with J gene TRBJ2-3, with TRBD2 matching 10 bases. Germline CDR1 SGHAT, CDR2 FQNNGV. V dropped 7 bases and J dropped 6; count of bases not matched to a gene: 10. The CDR3 loop spans 15 amino acids. The CDR3 loop reads CASNLAGVVLDTQYF. The CDR3 nucleotides read TGTGCCAGCAACCTAGCGGGGGTCGTCTTGGATACGCAGTATTTT.

This clonotype came up a few times. The gene calls are TRBV7-8 and TRBJ2-3, with D uncertain. Trimming pared 3 bases from V and 4 bases from J, leaving 17 bases between. CDR1 and CDR2 from the germline V gene are SGHVS and FQNEAQ. CDR3 length: 16 amino acids. For the CDR3, the DNA is TGTGCCAGCAGCTTCACAAGCCTGGGTGTGGCAGATACGCAGTATTTT. Amino acids: CASSFTSLGVADTQYF. The full variable domain, completed using reference TRBV7-8 and TRBJ2-3, is GAGVSQSPRYKVAKRGQDVALRCDPISGHVSLFWYQQALGQGPEFLTYFQNEAQLDKSGLPSDRFFAERPEGSVSTLKIQRTQQEDSAVYLCASSFTSLGVADTQYFGPGTRLTVL.

This clonotype was counted a few times. J is TRBJ2-5 and V is TRBV7-9; D unclear. The CDR3 loop spans 14 amino acids. V dropped 4 bases and J dropped 4 bases, with 13 bases sitting between them. Germline V lookup: CDR1 SEHNR, CDR2 FQNEAQ (reference sequence). The CDR3 bases are TGTGCCAGCAGCTCTCCCTTAGGGCCAGAGACCCAGTACTTC. It specifies CASSSPLGPETQYF.

The V call is TRBV4-1, the J call TRBJ1-1, with D unresolved. With 3 bases removed from V and 4 bases from J, the gap between germline ends came to 6 bases. This CDR3 comprises 12 residues. Germline-derived CDR1 and CDR2 are MGHRA and YSYEKL. Here the CDR3 reads CASSHSSTEAFF. The CDR3 region has the DNA TGCGCCAGCAGCCATTCTTCCACTGAAGCTTTCTTT.

The V call is TRBV2, the J call TRBJ2-7; D may correspond to TRBD1 or TRBD2 (6 bases each). Per the germline V gene, CDR1 is SNHLY and CDR2 is FYNNEI. This CDR3 is built from 16 residues. V was shortened by 0 bases and J by 1 base, with 13 bases between the two germline ends. The DNA of the CDR3 is TGTGCCAGCAGTGAAGCGTGGGGGGCGTTTTCCTACGAGCAGTACTTC. It codes for CASSEAWGAFSYEQYF.